A selection of T cell receptor beta chains follows, all from one sample in a study of T-cell memory formation after mild COVID-19. TCRdb recomputed calls from the 5' RACE reads with MiXCR, one row per CDR3 protein. The table has under 550,000 distinct CDR3 sequences, 18% seen once. The specimen was PBMCs or a T cell subset sorted from them (not recorded which). The receptors here all came from an adult woman who had mild COVID-19 (a few samples of this study predate the infection). Cell type and time point are not known. CDR3s include the opening cysteine and the closing phenylalanine or tryptophan. D genes are given only for firm matches. For some rows the clone size is stated as once, few or many, or as a class when expanded; others skip it.

cdr3_aa,cdr3_nt,d_call,clone_size,j_call,v_call
CASSWAGRADF,TGTGCCAGCAGCTGGGCGGGCAGGGCCGACTTC,-,-,TRBJ1-2,TRBV5-6
CASSRLKGEETQYF,TGCGCCAGCAGCCGTCTCAAAGGGGAGGAGACCCAGTACTTC,-,-,TRBJ2-5,TRBV4-1
CASSFKGGKAGELFF,TGTGCCAGCAGTTTTAAAGGGGGAAAGGCCGGGGAGCTGTTTTTT,-,-,TRBJ2-2,TRBV12-3/TRBV12-4
CATSRDPGAQETQYF,TGTGCCACCAGCAGAGATCCAGGGGCCCAAGAGACCCAGTACTTC,-,many,TRBJ2-5,TRBV15
CASSRGGMNEKLFF,TGTGCCAGCAGTCGAGGGGGCATGAATGAAAAACTGTTTTTT,TRBD1,-,TRBJ1-4,TRBV6-5
CASTKTGGVETQYF,TGTGCCAGCACTAAAACAGGGGGCGTAGAGACCCAGTACTTC,TRBD1,few,TRBJ2-5,TRBV6-2/TRBV6-3
CASSGISGSLEAFF,TGTGCCAGCAGTGGTATTTCGGGCTCCCTTGAAGCTTTCTTT,-,-,TRBJ1-1,TRBV2
CSARELQLNQPQHF,TGCAGTGCTAGAGAGTTACAGCTCAATCAGCCCCAGCATTTT,-,-,TRBJ1-5,TRBV20-1
CASSYGTGVSEQYF,TGTGCCAGCAGTTACGGGACTGGAGTTAGCGAGCAGTACTTC,-,-,TRBJ2-7,TRBV6-2/TRBV6-3
CAWSVGGRIQHF,TGTGCCTGGAGTGTAGGCGGGAGGATCCAGCATTTT,-,-,TRBJ1-5,TRBV30
CASSLDLTGAKNIQYF,TGTGCCAGCAGCTTGGACTTAACAGGGGCCAAAAACATTCAGTACTTC,-,few,TRBJ2-4,TRBV5-4
CASSQPGQADTQYF,TGCGCCAGCAGCCAACCTGGACAGGCAGATACGCAGTATTTT,TRBD1,few,TRBJ2-3,TRBV4-1
CASSPGHTDTQYF,TGTGCCAGCAGTCCGGGCCACACAGATACGCAGTATTTT,-,few,TRBJ2-3,TRBV2
CASSSPGLPTDTQYF,TGTGCCAGCAGTTCCCCGGGACTTCCCACAGATACGCAGTATTTT,-,few,TRBJ2-3,TRBV12-3/TRBV12-4
CASSQPGNTPLEQYF,TGCGCCAGCAGCCAACCCGGGAACACCCCCTTAGAGCAGTACTTC,-,many,TRBJ2-7,TRBV4-1
CASSRQVWETQYF,TGTGCCAGCAGCCGACAGGTTTGGGAGACCCAGTACTTC,-,few,TRBJ2-5,TRBV6-5
CASSPRDQGTYEQYF,TGCGCCAGCAGCCCACGGGACCAAGGCACCTACGAGCAGTACTTC,-,few,TRBJ2-7,TRBV5-1
CASSLGFYEQYF,TGTGCCAGCAGCTTGGGTTTCTACGAGCAGTACTTC,-,many,TRBJ2-7,TRBV7-9
CASREIHKGTTLCF,TGTGCCAGCAGGGAAATCCACAAGGGCACAACGCTGTGCTTC,-,few,TRBJ2-1,TRBV2
CASSGKRGSTDTQYF,TGTGCCAGCAGCGGGAAGCGGGGGTCAACAGATACGCAGTATTTT,TRBD2,once,TRBJ2-3,TRBV9
CASSLGRGYNEQFF,TGTGCCAGCAGTTTGGGGCGGGGGTACAATGAGCAGTTCTTC,TRBD2,many,TRBJ2-1,TRBV12-3/TRBV12-4
CASSLGTLTGIEETQYF,TGTGCCAGCAGCTTGGGGACTCTGACAGGGATTGAGGAGACCCAGTACTTC,TRBD1,few,TRBJ2-5,TRBV5-6
CASSEEAESYEQYF,TGTGCCAGCAGTGAAGAGGCAGAGAGCTACGAGCAGTACTTC,-,-,TRBJ2-7,TRBV25-1
CASSIVYQNTEAFF,TGTGCCAGTAGTATAGTGTATCAGAACACTGAAGCTTTCTTT,-,-,TRBJ1-1,TRBV19
CASRQGAHTEAFF,TGCGCCAGCAGACAGGGGGCCCACACTGAAGCTTTCTTT,TRBD1,few,TRBJ1-1,TRBV5-1
CASSLDSLAGVGYNEQFF,TGTGCTAGCAGCTTAGACTCGCTAGCGGGAGTCGGGTACAATGAGCAGTTCTTC,TRBD2,-,TRBJ2-1,TRBV7-7